This T cell receptor beta chain was found in a study of T cells in localized non-small cell lung cancer. Overall study results and limits: Adjacent lung tissue had a median approximately 57 of the top 100 clones found in the tumor.

The V segment lost 6 bases and the J segment 4 bases; nucleotides outside the gene matches: 7. Germline lookup yields CDR1 MNHNY and CDR2 SVGAGI (reference sequence). This CDR3 contains 15 residues. The data were produced by immunoSEQ multiplex PCR, yet TCRdb's version contains in-frame clones alone and is incomplete. Of tens of thousands of clones listed, 82% are singletons. This clone was observed once. Its antigen is currently unknown. The sequence was collected from a male donor at least 60 years old with stage III squamous cell lung carcinoma. The sequenced sample was peripheral blood, obtained before any cancer treatment. V is TRBV6-6 and J is TRBJ1-1; 11 bases map to TRBD1. Here the CDR3 reads CASSPGQGAGTEAFF. CDR3 DNA sequence: TGTGCCAGCAGCCCAGGACAGGGGGCGGGCACTGAAGCTTTCTTT.